A single sample is the source of the 18 T cell receptor beta chains below, sequenced in a study of cytotoxic CD8 clonotypes in ibrutinib-treated CLL. The repertoire was sequenced with immunoSEQ multiplex PCR; TCRdb's copy has only in-frame clones and lacks some. The sample lists some 140,000 clones; approximately 90% were seen once. Sequencing was performed on PBMCs, taken after 12 months of ibrutinib treatment. Receptors originate from a human donor with chronic lymphocytic leukemia.

This chain connects TRBV28 to TRBJ1-4; maybe TRBD1 (5 bases). The V end was cut by 7 bases, the J end by 10 bases, with 19 bases between. Germline V gene data show CDR1 as MDHEN and CDR2 as SYDVKM. The CDR3 is 14 amino acids. CDR3 loop: CASIPGGGEGKLFF. The CDR3 nucleotides are TGTGCCAGCATCCCCGGCGGGGGAGAGGGAAAACTGTTTTTT.

The chain carries TRBV27 and TRBJ2-7, with unresolved D. The CDR3 contains 20 residues. Looked up from germline, CDR1 is MNHEY and CDR2 is SMNVEV (reference sequence). V was pared by 2 bases and J by 3 bases, with 29 bases between. CDR3: CASSLSKDPRLKLGLYEQYF. In nucleotides, the CDR3 is TGTGCCAGCAGTTTAAGTAAAGATCCCCGGCTTAAACTGGGCCTCTACGAGCAGTACTTC.

The rearrangement joins TRBV29-1 to TRBJ1-1; TRBD1 might be the D (5 bases). The CDR3 contains 14 residues. Germline V gives CDR1 SQVTM, CDR2 ANQGSEA. V lost 6 bases to trimming and J lost 4 bases, with 18 bases between them. The CDR3 DNA is TGCAGCGTCGCAACCTCCACGGGGGGCACTGAAGCTTTCTTT. Translating gives CSVATSTGGTEAFF.

The rearrangement joins TRBV5-1 to TRBJ1-5; D is unclear. V lost 0 bases and J 9 bases, leaving 13 bases between the germline ends. This CDR3 spans 14 amino acids. Germline CDR1 and CDR2: SGHRS and YFSETQ. The CDR3 coding sequence is TGCGCCAGCAGCTTGGACGGCAGCTCGCCGCCCCAGCATTTT. Encoded protein: CASSLDGSSPPQHF.

The chain carries TRBV30 and TRBJ2-7; 10 bases agree with TRBD1. Per germline, CDR1 GTSNPN and CDR2 SVGIG (reference sequence). V was pared by 7 bases and J by 6 bases, with 9 bases of the junction left unmatched. The CDR3 has 13 residues. The CDR3: CAYLRTGGSEQYF. The CDR3 bases are TGTGCCTACCTTAGGACAGGGGGGAGCGAGCAGTACTTC. Filled out from reference TRBV30 and TRBJ2-7, the complete variable domain reads SQTIHQWPATLVQPVGSPLSLECTVEGTSNPNLYWYRQAAGRGLQLLFYSVGIGQISSEVPQNLSASRPQDRQFILSSKKLLLSDSGFYLCAYLRTGGSEQYFGPGTRLTVT.

The chain uses TRBV19 and TRBJ2-7, with 8 bases lining up with TRBD1. V dropped 4 bases and J dropped 3; count of bases not matched to a gene: 11. Germline V CDR1 and CDR2: LNHDA, SQIVND (reference sequence). This CDR3 comprises 16 residues. CDR3 residues: CASSTPGGAWGYEQYF. The CDR3 DNA sequence: TGTGCCAGTAGTACCCCAGGGGGCGCATGGGGCTACGAGCAGTACTTC. Using reference TRBV19 and TRBJ2-7 for the parts outside the CDR3, the full variable domain is DGGITQSPKYLFRKEGQNVTLSCEQNLNHDAMYWYRQDPGQGLRLIYYSQIVNDFQKGDIAEGYSVSREKKESFPLTVTSAQKNPTAFYLCASSTPGGAWGYEQYFGPGTRLTVT.

This chain links TRBV27 with TRBJ2-3; a weak D match, TRBD1 (5 bases). Trimming shortened V by 5 bases and J by 2 bases, and 11 bases separated the two germline ends. CDR3 length equals 14 residues. CDR1 MNHEY and CDR2 SMNVEV come from the germline V gene (reference sequence). CDR3 coding DNA: TGTGCCAGCAGTACCGAGACAGCCACAGATACGCAGTATTTT. This encodes CASSTETATDTQYF.

This clone was detected once. V is TRBV19 and J is TRBJ1-2, with 11 positions matching TRBD1. The CDR3 has 14 residues. Looked up from germline, CDR1 is LNHDA and CDR2 is SQIVND (reference sequence). V dropped 5 bases and J dropped 8; count of bases not matched to a gene: 7. For the CDR3, the DNA is TGTGCCAGTAGTGTGGACAGGGGGCTAGCCGGCTACACCTTC. Encoded protein: CASSVDRGLAGYTF.

This clone has just one count. This chain uses TRBV9 with TRBJ1-1; D is perhaps TRBD1 (6 bases). V was trimmed by 3 bases and J by 5 bases, leaving 14 bases between them. This CDR3 has 14 residues. The germline gives CDR1 SGDLS, CDR2 YYNGEE. The CDR3 DNA follows: TGTGCCAGCAGCGACTTACAGGGTCTGACTGAAGCTTTCTTT. It codes for CASSDLQGLTEAFF.

The chain recombines TRBV18 with TRBJ1-1, with D perhaps matching TRBD1 (5 bases). Germline V gene data show CDR1 as KGHSH and CDR2 as LQKENI. Trimming took 5 bases from V and 10 from J, leaving 20 bases between them. The CDR3 extends over 14 amino acids. CDR3 sequence: CASSATRDLRRAFF. DNA for the CDR3: TGTGCCAGCTCAGCTACCCGGGACCTGAGAAGAGCTTTCTTT.

This clone has just a few counts. The chain combines TRBV5-6 with TRBJ1-4, with D tentatively TRBD1 (5 bases). With 4 bases removed from V and 5 bases from J, the gap between germline ends came to 15 bases. Per the germline V gene, CDR1 is SGHDT and CDR2 is YYEEEE. The CDR3 spans 15 residues. CDR3 residues: CASSPGPARNEKLFF. CDR3 coding DNA: TGTGCCAGCAGCCCGGGACCGGCAAGGAATGAAAAACTGTTTTTT.

This chain joins TRBV6-1 and TRBJ2-3; D not certain. CDR3 length: 15 amino acids. Germline assignment: CDR1 MNHNS and CDR2 SASEGT. V was clipped by 4 bases and J by 0 bases, with 11 bases between them. The DNA for the CDR3 is TGTGCCAGCAGTGCGTTAACCCCTAGCACAGATACGCAGTATTTT. Residues: CASSALTPSTDTQYF.

The V and J genes are TRBV9 and TRBJ1-3; 9 positions agree with TRBD1. Losses at the gene ends were 4 bases for V and 0 bases for J; bases not matched to a gene: 8. The CDR3 runs 17 residues. CDR1 is SGDLS, CDR2 YYNGEE, per germline. CDR3 protein: CASSLRDRVLSGNTIYF. In DNA, the CDR3 is TGTGCCAGCAGCCTTCGGGACAGGGTTCTCTCTGGAAACACCATATATTTT.

The table lists this clone with a few counts. This chain links TRBV10-3 with TRBJ1-5, with 8 bases aligning to TRBD1. Germline CDR1 reads ENHRY; CDR2 reads SYGVKD. The CDR3 is 17 amino acids. After removal of 0 bases from V and 6 bases from J, the junction contained 10 bases not matched to a gene. CDR3 amino acids: CAISESGQGIASQPQHF. The CDR3 nucleotides are TGTGCCATCAGTGAGTCAGGACAGGGAATAGCCAGTCAGCCCCAGCATTTT.

V and J are TRBV19 and TRBJ1-5; TRBD1 might be the D (6 bases). Germline V gene data show CDR1 as LNHDA and CDR2 as SQIVND (reference sequence). Trimming stripped 5 bases from V and 5 bases from J, with 10 bases between. The CDR3 consists of 13 residues. As DNA, the CDR3 is TGTGCCAGTAGTCCGGACAGTTATCAGCCCCAGCATTTT. This encodes CASSPDSYQPQHF.

This sequence joins TRBV5-1 and TRBJ2-1, with 10 bases fitting TRBD2. The V gene end was trimmed by 5 bases and the J gene end by 8 bases; junction bases not matched to a gene: 4. Germline V gives CDR1 SGHRS, CDR2 YFSETQ. The CDR3 extends over 13 amino acids. This CDR3 reads CASRSLAGDEQFF. For the CDR3, the DNA is TGCGCCAGCAGGTCTCTAGCGGGAGATGAGCAGTTCTTC.

This chain connects TRBV6-5 to TRBJ2-5; 10 nucleotides line up with TRBD2. Unmatched junction bases numbered 5, after V lost 6 bases and J lost 4 bases. The CDR3 loop spans 14 amino acids. The germline gives CDR1 MNHEY, CDR2 SVGAGI. CDR3 DNA: TGTGCCAGCAGGATAGCGGGAGGTGGAGAGACCCAGTACTTC. The encoded protein is CASRIAGGGETQYF.

In this sample, this clone turned up a few times. The chain has TRBV30 and TRBJ1-1; D is uncertain. Germline assignment: CDR1 GTSNPN and CDR2 SVGIG (reference sequence). The CDR3 is made up of 12 amino acids. V was trimmed by 8 bases and J by 0 bases, leaving 10 bases between them. The chain's CDR3 is CAGGSMNTEAFF. CDR3 DNA: TGTGCCGGTGGTAGCATGAACACTGAAGCTTTCTTT.